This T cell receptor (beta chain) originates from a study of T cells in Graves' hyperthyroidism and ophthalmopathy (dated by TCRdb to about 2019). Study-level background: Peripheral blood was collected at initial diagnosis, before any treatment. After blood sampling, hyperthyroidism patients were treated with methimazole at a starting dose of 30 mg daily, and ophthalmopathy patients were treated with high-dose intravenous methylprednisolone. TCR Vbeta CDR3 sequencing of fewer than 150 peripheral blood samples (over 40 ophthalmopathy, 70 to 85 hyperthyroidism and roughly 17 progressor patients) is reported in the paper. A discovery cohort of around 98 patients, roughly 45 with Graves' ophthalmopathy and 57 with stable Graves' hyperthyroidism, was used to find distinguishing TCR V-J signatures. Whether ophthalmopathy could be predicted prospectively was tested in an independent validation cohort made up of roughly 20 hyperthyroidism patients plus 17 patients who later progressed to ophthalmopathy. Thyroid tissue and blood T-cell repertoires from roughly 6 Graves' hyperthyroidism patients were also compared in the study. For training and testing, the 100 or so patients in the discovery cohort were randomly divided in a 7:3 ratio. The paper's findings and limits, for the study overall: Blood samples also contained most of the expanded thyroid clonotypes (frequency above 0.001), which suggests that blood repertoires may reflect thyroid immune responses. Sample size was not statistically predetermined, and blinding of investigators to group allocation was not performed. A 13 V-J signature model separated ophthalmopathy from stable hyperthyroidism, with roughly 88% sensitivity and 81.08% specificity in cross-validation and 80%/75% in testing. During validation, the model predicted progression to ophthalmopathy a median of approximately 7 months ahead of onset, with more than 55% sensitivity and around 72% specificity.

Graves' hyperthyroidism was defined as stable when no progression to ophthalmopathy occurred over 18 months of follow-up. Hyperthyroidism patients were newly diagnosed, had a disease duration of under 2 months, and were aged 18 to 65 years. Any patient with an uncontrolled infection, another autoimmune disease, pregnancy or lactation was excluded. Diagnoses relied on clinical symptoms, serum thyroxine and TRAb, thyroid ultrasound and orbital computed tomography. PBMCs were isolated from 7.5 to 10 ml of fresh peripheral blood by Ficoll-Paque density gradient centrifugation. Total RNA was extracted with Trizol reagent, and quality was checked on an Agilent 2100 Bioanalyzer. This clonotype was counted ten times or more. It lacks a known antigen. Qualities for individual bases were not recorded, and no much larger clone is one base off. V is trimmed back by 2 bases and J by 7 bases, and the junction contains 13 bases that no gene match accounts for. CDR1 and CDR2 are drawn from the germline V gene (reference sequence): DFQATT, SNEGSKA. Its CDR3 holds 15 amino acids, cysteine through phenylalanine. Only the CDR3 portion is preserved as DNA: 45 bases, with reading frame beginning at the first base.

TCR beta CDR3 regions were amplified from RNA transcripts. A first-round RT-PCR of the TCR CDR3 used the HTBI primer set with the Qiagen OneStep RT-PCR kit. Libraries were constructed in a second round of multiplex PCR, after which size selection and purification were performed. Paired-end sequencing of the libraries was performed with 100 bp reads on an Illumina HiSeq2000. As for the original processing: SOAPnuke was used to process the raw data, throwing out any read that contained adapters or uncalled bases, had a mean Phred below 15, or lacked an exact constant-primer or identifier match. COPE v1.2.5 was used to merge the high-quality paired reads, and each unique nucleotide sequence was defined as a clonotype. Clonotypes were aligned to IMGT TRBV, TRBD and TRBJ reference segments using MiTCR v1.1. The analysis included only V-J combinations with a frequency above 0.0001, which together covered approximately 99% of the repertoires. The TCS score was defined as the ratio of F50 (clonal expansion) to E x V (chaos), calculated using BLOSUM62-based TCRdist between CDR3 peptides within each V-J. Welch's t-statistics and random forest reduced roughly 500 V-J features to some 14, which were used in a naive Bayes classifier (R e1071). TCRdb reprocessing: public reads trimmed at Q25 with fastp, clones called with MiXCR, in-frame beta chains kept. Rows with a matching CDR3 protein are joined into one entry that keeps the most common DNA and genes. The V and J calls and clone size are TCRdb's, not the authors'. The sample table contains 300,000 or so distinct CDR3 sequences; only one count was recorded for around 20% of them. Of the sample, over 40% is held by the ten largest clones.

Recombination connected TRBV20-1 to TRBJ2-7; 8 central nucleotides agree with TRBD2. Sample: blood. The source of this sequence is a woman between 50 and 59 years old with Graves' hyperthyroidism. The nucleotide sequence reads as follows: TGCAGTGCTAGACCCGGGAGGGACGTGGGTCAGGAGCAGTACTTC. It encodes CSARPGRDVGQEQYF.